These 14 T cell receptor beta chains came from one sample sequenced in a study of blood T cell repertoires in COVID-19 (dated by TCRdb to the early 2020s). Libraries were prepared through the immunoSEQ multiplex PCR assay. In its TCRdb copy, this immuneACCESS table keeps in-frame sequences only and misses some clones. Where compared with another copy, unresolved V genes explain less than half of these, and the others have no known cause. In this sample the table shows more than 65,000 clones, 79% of which occur a single time. Around 50% of the sample lies in the top ten. The specimen was peripheral blood. These TCRs come from a human donor in a cohort sampled during active COVID-19.

This clone was seen a single time. This chain uses TRBV30 with TRBJ1-5; possible D gene TRBD1, 6 bases. This CDR3 is built from 15 residues. The V end was cut by 4 bases, the J end by 4 bases, with 17 bases between. Per germline, CDR1 GTSNPN and CDR2 SVGIG (reference sequence). The CDR3 coding sequence is TGTGCCTGGACCCCGGGGGGGGCGCGGAATCAGCCCCAGCATTTT. It codes for CAWTPGGARNQPQHF.

CDR3 coding DNA: TGTGCCAGCATCCTAGCGGGAGGGCCCTACAATGAGCAGTTCTTC. Protein sequence: CASILAGGPYNEQFF. The chain carries TRBV2 and TRBJ2-1; 12 nucleotides align to TRBD2. The junction had 3 bases not matched to a gene; V was cut back by 7 bases and J by 2 bases. CDR3 length: 15 residues. CDR1 and CDR2 from the germline V gene are SNHLY and FYNNEI.

The V gene is TRBV2, the J gene TRBJ1-5, with D possibly being TRBD1 (6 bases). Per the germline V gene, CDR1 is SNHLY and CDR2 is FYNNEI. The CDR3 runs to 15 residues. V dropped 6 bases and J dropped 2 bases, with 14 bases sitting between them. The CDR3 DNA sequence: TGTGCCAGCAGAAATACAGGGTCGCGCAATCAGCCCCAGCATTTT. Protein: CASRNTGSRNQPQHF.

The chain employs TRBV27 and TRBJ2-5, with 8 bases lining up with TRBD2. This CDR3 region has 18 residues. V gave up 4 bases and J gave up 5 bases; unmatched junction bases: 18. Germline V lookup: CDR1 MNHEY, CDR2 SMNVEV (reference sequence). The CDR3 loop is CASSSLLGGGERGETQYF. The CDR3 DNA reads TGTGCCAGCAGTTCTCTTCTCGGGGGGGGAGAAAGGGGCGAGACCCAGTACTTC.

V is TRBV28 and J is TRBJ2-7; a weak D match, TRBD2 (5 bases). The germline V gene has CDR1 MDHEN and CDR2 SYDVKM. This CDR3 has 15 amino acids. The V gene lost 5 bases and the J gene lost 2 bases, with 16 bases spanning the gap. The CDR3 sequence is CASSRSSFPPYEQYF. The CDR3 DNA sequence: TGTGCCAGCAGTCGTTCTAGCTTCCCTCCCTACGAGCAGTACTTC. Variable domain in full (rest from reference TRBV28 and TRBJ2-7): DVKVTQSSRYLVKRTGEKVFLECVQDMDHENMFWYRQDPGLGLRLIYFSYDVKMKEKGDIPEGYSVSREKKERFSLILESASTNQTSMYLCASSRSSFPPYEQYFGPGTRLTVT.

The rearrangement uses TRBV5-1 and TRBJ1-2, with D hard to call. This CDR3 comprises 14 residues. Trimming left V 2 bases short and J 6 bases short, with 14 bases between. Germline V gene lookup returns CDR1 SGHRS and CDR2 YFSETQ. The CDR3: CASSFSRHLDGYTF. As DNA, the CDR3 is TGCGCCAGCAGCTTCTCCAGGCACCTGGATGGCTACACCTTC.

V and J are TRBV28 and TRBJ1-5; D might be TRBD1 (6 bases). Trimming pared 1 base from V and 6 bases from J, leaving 19 bases between. Germline CDR1 reads MDHEN; CDR2 reads SYDVKM. The CDR3 loop spans 17 amino acids. The CDR3 DNA is TGTGCCAGCAGTTTATATGTCCGGGGGGCGTTGGGTCAGCCCCAGCATTTT. It yields the protein CASSLYVRGALGQPQHF.

J is TRBJ2-3 and V is TRBV28, with 13 bases lining up with TRBD2. This CDR3 has 16 residues. Germline-derived CDR1 and CDR2 are MDHEN and SYDVKM. The J segment lost 2 bases and the V segment lost 7 bases, leaving 6 bases of the junction unmatched. The CDR3 coding sequence is TGTGCCAGCACCTCGGGACTAGCGGGGTTCACAGATACGCAGTATTTT. As protein: CASTSGLAGFTDTQYF.

CDR3 DNA sequence: TGTGCCAGCAGCTTTGACTTACCCTCCGACTATGGCTACACCTTC. This translates into CASSFDLPSDYGYTF. The chain has TRBV7-2 and TRBJ1-2, with unresolved D. The germline V gene encodes CDR1 SGHTA and CDR2 FQGNSA. This CDR3 has 15 residues. V was clipped by 3 bases and J by 3 bases, with 14 bases between them. Full variable domain (missing parts from reference TRBV7-2 and TRBJ1-2): GAGVSQSPSNKVTEKGKDVELRCDPISGHTALYWYRQSLGQGLEFLIYFQGNSAPDKSGLPSDRFSAERTGGSVSTLTIQRTQQEDSAVYLCASSFDLPSDYGYTFGSGTRLTVV.

The chain links TRBV29-1 to TRBJ2-1, with D possibly being TRBD2 (5 bases). From germline, CDR1 is SQVTM and CDR2 ANQGSEA. V lost 4 bases to trimming and J lost 8 bases, with 15 bases between them. The CDR3 runs 13 residues. The chain's CDR3 is CSVVRGSEHEQFF. As DNA, the CDR3 is TGCAGCGTTGTTCGGGGATCGGAACATGAGCAGTTCTTC.

This rearrangement joins TRBV28 to TRBJ1-5; D might be TRBD1 (5 bases). The V end lost 5 bases, the J end lost 3 bases, and 8 bases lay between the germline ends. Looked up from germline, CDR1 is MDHEN and CDR2 is SYDVKM. The CDR3 length is 13 residues. The CDR3 DNA reads TGTGCCAGCAGTCGACAGCTCAATCAGCCCCAGCATTTT. This translates into CASSRQLNQPQHF.

This chain connects TRBV18 to TRBJ2-2; the D gene is possibly TRBD1 (6 bases). V lost 4 bases and J 1 base, leaving 10 bases between the germline ends. The CDR3 runs 15 residues. Germline V CDR1 and CDR2: KGHSH, LQKENI. CDR3 protein: CASSQSTGNTGELFF. Written as DNA, the CDR3 is TGTGCCAGCTCACAGTCGACAGGGAACACCGGGGAGCTGTTTTTT.

This chain joins TRBV2 and TRBJ2-3; TRBD1 might be the D (6 bases). V was cut by 3 bases and J by 6 bases, with 10 bases left in between. Germline assignment: CDR1 SNHLY and CDR2 FYNNEI. The CDR3 runs 13 residues. This CDR3 is CASSDVGADTQYF. Written as DNA, the CDR3 is TGTGCCAGCAGTGACGTGGGGGCGGATACGCAGTATTTT.

J is TRBJ2-3 and V is TRBV18; no reliable D call. V was pared by 2 bases and J by 3 bases, with 6 bases between. Looked up from germline, CDR1 is KGHSH and CDR2 is LQKENI. The length of the CDR3 is 13 residues. Here the CDR3 DNA reads TGTGCCAGCTCACCAACCAGGACAGATACGCAGTATTTT. Amino acids: CASSPTRTDTQYF.